The 17 T cell receptor beta chains below all came from one sample that was sequenced in a study of control samples from healthy donors and cancer patients. The repertoire was sequenced with immunoSEQ multiplex PCR; TCRdb's copy has only in-frame clones and lacks some. This sample has about 86,000 clones, with 85% to 95% found just once. The sequenced sample was blood. Receptor source: a woman aged 30 to 39 in good health.

Only one count was recorded for this clone. The chain links TRBV3-1 (or the pseudogene TRBV3-2) to TRBJ1-2; D gene uncertain. Trimming pared 5 bases from V and 4 bases from J, leaving 8 bases between. CDR3 length: 12 amino acids. Germline lookup yields CDR1 LGHDT and CDR2 YNNKEL (reference sequence). The DNA of the CDR3 is TGTGCCAGCAGCAACGGCTTCTATGGCTACACCTTC. Protein sequence: CASSNGFYGYTF.

The chain is built from TRBV24-1 and TRBJ2-1; either TRBD1 or TRBD2 may fit D (6 bases each). V was cut by 3 bases and J by 3 bases, with 11 bases left in between. This CDR3 is built from 15 residues. In germline, CDR1 is KGHDR, CDR2 SFDVKD. The CDR3 protein is CATSDGGRIYNEQFF. In DNA form, the CDR3 reads TGTGCCACCAGTGATGGGGGGCGAATCTACAATGAGCAGTTCTTC.

The chain carries TRBV5-1 and TRBJ1-1; the match to TRBD1 covers 8 bases. CDR3 length: 13 residues. Germline CDR1 SGHRS, CDR2 YFSETQ. V was pared by 4 bases and J by 5 bases, with 4 bases of the junction left unmatched. The CDR3 protein is CASSEQGVTEAFF. The CDR3 region has the DNA TGCGCCAGCAGCGAACAGGGGGTAACTGAAGCTTTCTTT. The variable domain in full, completed from reference TRBV5-1 and TRBJ1-1, reads KAGVTQTPRYLIKTRGQQVTLSCSPISGHRSVSWYQQTPGQGLQFLFEYFSETQRNKGNFPGRFSGRQFSNSRSEMNVSTLELGDSALYLCASSEQGVTEAFFGQGTRLTVV.

The chain is built from TRBV7-9 and TRBJ1-1; TRBD1 matches at 9 bases. Germline lookup yields CDR1 SEHNR and CDR2 FQNEAQ (reference sequence). V was clipped by 8 bases and J by 0 bases; unmatched bases: 4. The CDR3 runs 14 residues. CDR3 in DNA: TGTGCCAGCGGGACAGGGACCATGAACACTGAAGCTTTCTTT. This encodes CASGTGTMNTEAFF.

This clone was seen a single time. The rearrangement links TRBV25-1 to TRBJ1-2, with D possibly matching TRBD1 (5 bases). The CDR3 totals 16 residues. The V gene lost 0 bases and the J gene lost 3 bases, with 14 bases spanning the gap. Germline V gene lookup returns CDR1 MGHDK and CDR2 SYGVNS. CDR3 amino acids: CASSEYGGEVHYGYTF. The CDR3 DNA follows: TGTGCCAGCAGTGAATACGGAGGGGAGGTCCACTATGGCTACACCTTC.

J is TRBJ1-3 and V is TRBV6-5; unclear D gene. There are 13 residues in the CDR3. V lost 4 bases, J lost 0 bases, and 4 bases lay in between. CDR1 MNHEY and CDR2 SVGAGI come from the germline V gene. CDR3 amino acids: CASSFSSGNTIYF. In DNA form, the CDR3 reads TGTGCCAGCAGTTTCAGCTCTGGAAACACCATATATTTT.

The genes are TRBV4-1 and TRBJ1-3; tentatively, D is TRBD1 (6 bases). This CDR3 has 16 residues. V was trimmed by 3 bases and J by 2 bases, leaving 14 bases between them. CDR1 is MGHRA and CDR2 is YSYEKL in the germline V gene. The CDR3 region has the DNA TGCGCCAGCAGCCACCCCCAGGGGAATGCTGGAAACACCATATATTTT. This gives the protein CASSHPQGNAGNTIYF.

The chain employs TRBV19 and TRBJ1-4; D unresolved. V lost 5 bases to trimming and J lost 0 bases, with 10 bases between them. The germline CDR1 and CDR2 sequences are LNHDA and SQIVND (reference sequence). The CDR3 is made up of 15 amino acids. The CDR3 loop is CASSVLAATNEKLFF. CDR3 bases: TGTGCCAGTAGTGTCCTAGCTGCAACTAATGAAAAACTGTTTTTT.

The V gene is TRBV24-1, the J gene TRBJ1-5; weak D call: TRBD1 (5 bases). This CDR3 is built from 12 residues. Germline-derived CDR1 and CDR2 are KGHDR and SFDVKD. V was clipped by 12 bases and J by 5 bases, with 13 bases between them. The CDR3, as DNA: TGTGCCGCAGGAGGAGGGGATCAGCCCCAGCATTTT. Translation: CAAGGGDQPQHF.

J is TRBJ2-2 and V is TRBV4-1; D gene uncertain. V lost 3 bases and J lost 6, with 5 bases in between. CDR1 MGHRA and CDR2 YSYEKL come from the germline V gene. The CDR3 extends over 12 amino acids. In nucleotides, the CDR3 is TGCGCCAGCAGCCATCAGGCCGGGGAGCTGTTTTTT. It translates to CASSHQAGELFF.

The V and J genes are TRBV9 and TRBJ1-1; D might be TRBD1 (5 bases). The V gene lost 3 bases and the J gene lost 11 bases, with 11 bases spanning the gap. CDR3 length: 11 residues. Per the germline V gene, CDR1 is SGDLS and CDR2 is YYNGEE. The CDR3 reads CASSGGDQAFF. DNA for the CDR3: TGTGCCAGCAGCGGGGGGGATCAGGCTTTCTTT. Combining the CDR3 with reference TRBV9 and TRBJ1-1 gives the whole variable domain DSGVTQTPKHLITATGQRVTLRCSPRSGDLSVYWYQQSLDQGLQFLIQYYNGEERAKGNILERFSAQQFPDLHSELNLSSLELGDSALYFCASSGGDQAFFGQGTRLTVV.

The chain links TRBV28 to TRBJ2-1; tentatively, D is TRBD1 or TRBD2 (7 bases each). This CDR3 spans 16 amino acids. Trimming took 2 bases from V and 5 from J, leaving 16 bases between them. Germline assignment: CDR1 MDHEN and CDR2 SYDVKM. As DNA, the CDR3 is TGTGCCAGCAGTTTAGGTGCTAGCGGACAGGACAATGAGCAGTTCTTC. As protein: CASSLGASGQDNEQFF.

The chain carries TRBV6-5 and TRBJ1-1; D unclear. The CDR3 contains 13 residues. Germline-derived CDR1 and CDR2 are MNHEY and SVGAGI. V lost 6 bases and J lost 4, with 12 bases in between. The CDR3 DNA reads as TGTGCCAGCAGGCCCGGGAGAACCACTGAAGCTTTCTTT. Protein: CASRPGRTTEAFF.

V gene TRBV5-1 combines with J gene TRBJ2-2, with D tentatively TRBD1 (6 bases). Trimming took 5 bases from V and 6 from J, leaving 23 bases between them. The germline gives CDR1 SGHRS, CDR2 YFSETQ. The CDR3 has 17 residues. CDR3 in DNA: TGCGCCAGCAGTTTCGACAGGCCATCTCCGATTTCCGGGGAGCTGTTTTTT. This sequence encodes CASSFDRPSPISGELFF.

The rearrangement uses TRBV27 and TRBJ2-7; D gene ambiguous. Trimming pared 5 bases from V and 2 bases from J, leaving 19 bases between. The CDR3 consists of 16 residues. Looked up from germline, CDR1 is MNHEY and CDR2 is SMNVEV (reference sequence). This CDR3 is CASSATSVGTAYEQYF. As DNA, the CDR3 is TGTGCCAGCAGTGCCACCAGTGTGGGAACCGCCTACGAGCAGTACTTC.

The chain links TRBV3-1 (or the pseudogene TRBV3-2) to TRBJ1-2; TRBD1 agrees at 9 bases. The CDR3 runs 15 residues. Germline CDR1 reads LGHDT; CDR2 reads YNNKEL (reference sequence). Germline trimming cut 5 bases from V and 0 bases from J; bases unmatched to any gene: 4. The CDR3 DNA reads as TGTGCCAGCAGCGACCGGGACAGGGCTAACTATGGCTACACCTTC. Amino acid sequence: CASSDRDRANYGYTF.

The chain has TRBV30 and TRBJ2-1, with 11 bases lining up with TRBD2. V was clipped by 3 bases and J by 10 bases; unmatched bases: 11. The CDR3 loop spans 15 amino acids. The V gene's germline CDR1 is GTSNPN and CDR2 SVGIG (reference sequence). Here the CDR3 reads CAWRGGVSGRVEQFF. CDR3 bases: TGTGCCTGGAGGGGCGGGGTTAGCGGGAGGGTAGAGCAGTTCTTC. The whole variable domain, filled in from reference TRBV30 and TRBJ2-1, reads SQTIHQWPATLVQPVGSPLSLECTVEGTSNPNLYWYRQAAGRGLQLLFYSVGIGQISSEVPQNLSASRPQDRQFILSSKKLLLSDSGFYLCAWRGGVSGRVEQFFGPGTRLTVL.